This TCR beta chain was recorded in a study of blood T cells in healthy people across ages. Findings and limits, study-wide: Diversity was estimated from one million T cells, and these estimates were considered underestimates. Roughly linearly, TCR beta diversity per million T cells fell as age increased. PBMCs went unsorted, and a conclusive naive versus antigen-experienced comparison was therefore prevented.

The authors ran a second PCR of about 6 to 12 cycles using a sample-barcoded 5' primer and a J-beta primer mix. Any given sample supplied a minimum of 3 million CDR3-containing paired-end reads. TCRdb re-called the 5' RACE reads with MiXCR, one entry per CDR3 protein. The data show roughly 1.5 million distinct CDR3 sequences, approximately 43% seen once. Remarks on this clonotype: Its target is not known.

This TCR was sampled from a woman younger than 30 in good health. The sample was blood.

The DNA of the CDR3 is TGTGCCAGCAGCAATGCACTTCAAGAGACCCAGTACTTC. It translates to CASSNALQETQYF. The rearrangement uses TRBV7-2 and TRBJ2-5; D remains ambiguous. From germline, CDR1 is SGHTA and CDR2 FQGNSA. The CDR3 spans 13 residues. Trimming removed 5 bases from V and 2 bases from J, with 9 bases in between. The entire variable domain, with the rest obtained from reference TRBV7-2 and TRBJ2-5, is as follows: GAGVSQSPSNKVTEKGKDVELRCDPISGHTALYWYRQSLGQGLEFLIYFQGNSAPDKSGLPSDRFSAERTGGSVSTLTIQRTQQEDSAVYLCASSNALQETQYFGPGTRLLVL.